This T cell receptor beta chain originates from a study of blood T cells in healthy people across ages (dated by TCRdb to about 2015). Broadly, across the study: Template switching captured roughly one uniquely barcoded TCR beta cDNA molecule per two T cells in model experiments. To track age-related changes in TCR beta repertoire diversity, the study relied on deep sequencing normalized with unique cDNA molecular identifiers. The donors were split into four age groups: young (average about 16 years), middle-aged (39), aged (over 55) and long-lived (about 74). To avoid experimental bias, donors of different ages were randomly spread across the sequencing lanes. The study analyzed two additional independent replicas of 1 million unique cDNA reads from the same blood draw for two donors, one aged 18 to 30 and one aged 80 or older.

The full study reports these points: Compared with the aged group, more naive CD4+ T cells, fewer expanded clones and increased TCR diversity were shown by the long-lived group, suggesting age selection. Estimates of total diversity based on one million sequenced T cells were considered lower bounds and underestimates. As age increased, observed TCR beta diversity per million T cells dropped in a roughly linear way, and a significant reduction was already evident by age about 40. Because donor CMV infection status was unknown, age-related changes in expanded clonotypes were potentially confounded. Observed TCR beta diversity correlated strongly with the percentage of naive T cells measured by flow cytometry. Since profiling was done on bulk unsorted PBMCs, naive and antigen-experienced compartments could not be conclusively compared.

This clonotype showed up just a few times. Its antigen remains undetermined. With a much larger clone just one base away, this may be a read error. The germline V gene supplies CDR1 SQVTM and CDR2 ANQGSEA. The CDR3 runs 14 residues from the cysteine to the phenylalanine. Only the CDR3 portion is preserved as DNA: 42 bases, with reading frame beginning at the first base. Library generation was performed with 5' RACE. A second about 7 to 12 cycle PCR used a sample-barcoded 5' primer and a J-beta primer mix. A unique molecular identifier was introduced onto each TCR beta cDNA molecule by a template-switch 5' adaptor carrying 12 random nucleotides. Each sample yielded at least 3 million CDR3-containing paired-end reads. All of the RNA was converted into first-strand cDNA using the Mint cDNA synthesis kit, with a TRBC-specific oligonucleotide serving as the primer. Following uracil-DNA glycosylase treatment, all cDNA underwent a first 18-cycle PCR with the universal primers M1SS and BC2_uni_R. Per the original workflow: For normalization, 1 million high-quality reads were randomly selected from each sample, with every read carrying a distinct molecular identifier. Instead of being binned into consensus sequences, reads that shared molecular identifiers were thrown out. MiTCR, run with a Q25 quality threshold and the strictest error-elimination algorithm, handled CDR3 identification, clonotype clustering and error correction. A nonparametric unseen species model using Euler transformation provided a lower-bound estimate of total TCR beta diversity. TCRdb itself trimmed the public reads at Q25 with fastp, ran MiXCR and retained productive beta chains. Rows with a matching CDR3 protein are joined into one entry that keeps the most common DNA and genes. In this record, the V and J calls reflect TCRdb's handling and not the investigators' own analysis. For this sample the table gives 1.8 million or so distinct CDR3 sequences, of which about 39% were detected only once. The ten top clones hold about 21% of the sample.

Systemically healthy Caucasian individuals from Russia, 39 in total and aged about 6 to 100 years, were included as donors. Around 10 milliliters of peripheral blood were drawn from each donor into EDTA-treated Vacutainer tubes. Ficoll-Paque density-gradient centrifugation was used to isolate PBMCs, with at least 6 million obtained per sample. Total RNA, at least 5 micrograms per sample, was extracted from PBMCs with Trizol reagent. Naive CD45RAhigh/CD27high T cell percentages were measured by flow cytometry on a PBMC aliquot from every donor. The source material was blood. The rearranged segments are TRBV29-1 and TRBJ2-1, with TRBD2 perhaps the D gene, on 5 matching bases. The J call may be mistaken, given a closer DNA end match to TRBJ2-7. This sequence originates from a human donor in good health. The base sequence is TGCAGCGTTGCGCCCTGGGAGACCTACAATGAGCAGTACTTC. Translated, it reads CSVAPWETYNEQYF.